What follows are 9 T cell receptor beta chains derived from one specimen sequenced in a study of cytomegalovirus exposure and HLA in healthy donors. Vbeta (60) and Jbeta (13) primers were used in the PCR. Produced via immunoSEQ multiplex PCR; TCRdb's table is partial and in-frame only. Of 100,000 to 150,000 clones in the sample, about 80% were seen once. The specimen sequenced was PBMCs. Receptor source: a boy aged 2 to 10 in good health and CMV-seronegative.

The rearrangement joins TRBV28 to TRBJ1-1; 10 bases are shared with TRBD1. V lost 6 bases to trimming and J lost 5 bases; unmatched junction nucleotides: 9. The CDR3 contains 15 residues. CDR1 and CDR2 from the germline V gene are MDHEN and SYDVKM. Written as DNA, the CDR3 is TGTGCCAGCAGGGGACAGGGGCTATTGAGAACTGAAGCTTTCTTT. As protein: CASRGQGLLRTEAFF.

The chain uses TRBV9 and TRBJ2-3, with 9 bases that match TRBD2. Per germline, CDR1 SGDLS and CDR2 YYNGEE. This CDR3 has 16 residues. V lost 0 bases and J lost 2; bases outside the gene matches: 4. The CDR3 coding sequence is TGTGCCAGCAGCGTAGGTCTAGCGGGGCTCACAGATACGCAGTATTTT. Amino acids: CASSVGLAGLTDTQYF.

There are a few counts of this clone. The J gene is TRBJ2-3, the V gene TRBV10-2; D possibly corresponds to TRBD2 (6 bases). The germline gives CDR1 WSHSY, CDR2 SAAADI. Trimming took 5 bases from V and 3 from J, leaving 9 bases between them. The CDR3 has 13 residues. The CDR3: CASSNRETDTQYF. CDR3 coding DNA: TGCGCCAGCAGTAACCGGGAGACAGATACGCAGTATTTT.

The chain is built from TRBV4-2 and TRBJ2-5, with 8 bases lining up with TRBD2. V trimming: 6 bases; J trimming: 4 bases; junction bases outside the gene matches: 13. Germline V gives CDR1 LGHNA, CDR2 YNFKEQ. This CDR3 comprises 16 residues. The CDR3 protein is CASSLGGSGVTETQYF. The CDR3 DNA reads TGTGCCAGCAGTCTAGGTGGTAGCGGGGTTACAGAGACCCAGTACTTC.

The V gene is TRBV7-9, the J gene TRBJ1-2, with D maybe TRBD1 (5 bases). This CDR3 region has 17 residues. V was clipped by 5 bases and J by 2 bases, with 21 bases between them. The germline V gene has CDR1 SEHNR and CDR2 FQNEAQ (reference sequence). CDR3 sequence (DNA): TGTGCCAGCAGCCGTCGCGGCGACAGCCAAGCAAACTATGGCTACACCTTC. Its protein product is CASSRRGDSQANYGYTF. Using reference TRBV7-9 and TRBJ1-2 for the parts outside the CDR3, the full variable domain is DTGVSQNPRHKITKRGQNVTFRCDPISEHNRLYWYRQTLGQGPEFLTYFQNEAQLEKSRLLSDRFSAERPKGSFSTLEIQRTEQGDSAMYLCASSRRGDSQANYGYTFGSGTRLTVV.

This clone was counted a single time. The rearrangement links TRBV6-5 to TRBJ1-1, with D unresolved. The germline V gene encodes CDR1 MNHEY and CDR2 SVGAGI. Trimming shortened V by 1 base and J by 8 bases, and 14 bases separated the two germline ends. The length of the CDR3 is 14 residues. CDR3 region: CASSYLGTSPEAFF. The DNA for the CDR3 is TGTGCCAGCAGTTACTTGGGCACCTCCCCCGAAGCTTTCTTT.

The chain is built from TRBV9 and TRBJ2-5, with TRBD2 matching 8 bases. Losses at the gene ends were 2 bases for V and 1 base for J; bases not matched to a gene: 1. Germline CDR1 is SGDLS and CDR2 is YYNGEE. This CDR3 has 14 residues. DNA of the CDR3: TGTGCCAGCAGCGTCGGGGGGGCCCAAGAGACCCAGTACTTC. This sequence encodes CASSVGGAQETQYF. The variable domain in full, with the rest retrieved from reference TRBV9 and TRBJ2-5, is DSGVTQTPKHLITATGQRVTLRCSPRSGDLSVYWYQQSLDQGLQFLIQYYNGEERAKGNILERFSAQQFPDLHSELNLSSLELGDSALYFCASSVGGAQETQYFGPGTRLLVL.

This clone was picked up one time. This chain uses TRBV6-5 with TRBJ1-2; 7 bases line up with TRBD1. The CDR3 contains 11 residues. The V and J ends lost 7 bases and 7 bases, in that order; junction bases with no gene match: 3. Germline CDR1 is MNHEY and CDR2 is SVGAGI. The CDR3 protein is CASTEGAGYTF. The CDR3 region has the DNA TGTGCCAGCACCGAGGGGGCTGGCTACACCTTC.

The V call is TRBV19, the J call TRBJ1-5, with 9 bases matching TRBD1. The CDR3 length is 14 residues. V was pared by 7 bases and J by 9 bases, with 10 bases of the junction left unmatched. Germline V CDR1 and CDR2: LNHDA, SQIVND (reference sequence). The CDR3 DNA follows: TGTGCCAGTATCGGGACAGGGAGGAGTGGGCCCCAGCATTTT. Protein sequence: CASIGTGRSGPQHF.